The present TCR beta chain was sequenced within a study of T cell responses to AZD1222 COVID-19 vaccine. Study outcomes and limitations: White British ancestry dominated among donors, who included more females, and clonal diversity was possibly underestimated.

The CDR3 contains 15 residues. Germline V lookup: CDR1 SEHNR, CDR2 FQNEAQ (reference sequence). Trimming cost V 6 bases and J 7 bases, with 18 bases left between them. The protocol was immunoSEQ multiplex PCR, while the TCRdb copy is restricted to in-frame clones and leaves out a portion. The sample lists fewer than 120,000 clones, roughly nine tenths occurring once. Regarding this clone: The antigen remains unidentified.

Sequenced here: peripheral blood, sampled on day 0 of AZD1222 vaccination. The rearrangement uses TRBV7-9 and TRBJ1-4; D remains unclear. The TCR originated in an adult in good health. The CDR3 is CASRRLEGSVEKLFF. CDR3 sequence (DNA): TGTGCCAGCAGACGCCTCGAGGGATCGGTTGAAAAACTGTTTTTT.